A single sample gave rise to the 15 T cell receptor beta chains below, sequenced in a study of blood T cell repertoires in COVID-19. Assay: immunoSEQ multiplex PCR; the TCRdb copy retains only in-frame clones and omits some. This table has some 150,000 clones, 85% appearing once. Sequenced: PBMCs or T cells enriched from blood (not recorded which). The receptors derive from a woman aged 40 to 50 who had recovered from COVID-19.

This chain connects TRBV5-1 to TRBJ1-3; D not resolved. Germline CDR1 reads SGHRS; CDR2 reads YFSETQ. The germline V and J ends were trimmed by 5 bases and 0 bases, with 9 bases remaining between them. The CDR3 contains 14 residues. In DNA form, the CDR3 reads TGCGCCAGCAGGGAAACTAGCTCTGGAAACACCATATATTTT. As protein: CASRETSSGNTIYF.

The chain uses TRBV5-1 and TRBJ1-1; D unclear. The germline V and J ends were trimmed by 4 bases and 4 bases, with 11 bases remaining between them. The CDR3 is 13 amino acids. In germline, CDR1 is SGHRS, CDR2 YFSETQ. This CDR3 is CASSVGVGTEAFF. DNA for the CDR3: TGCGCCAGCAGCGTCGGGGTGGGCACTGAAGCTTTCTTT.

The rearrangement joins TRBV3-1 (or the pseudogene TRBV3-2) to TRBJ2-1, with TRBD1 matching 8 bases. Trimming at V came to 4 bases and at J to 9 bases, leaving 5 bases not matched to a gene. CDR3 size: 13 residues. The germline V gene encodes CDR1 LGHDT and CDR2 YNNKEL (reference sequence). CDR3 sequence reads: CASSRQGTGEQFF. The CDR3 coding sequence is TGTGCCAGCAGCCGTCAGGGGACAGGTGAGCAGTTCTTC.

In its sample, this clone was seen a few times. The V call is TRBV24-1, the J call TRBJ2-3; possibly TRBD1 for D (7 bases). Per the germline V gene, CDR1 is KGHDR and CDR2 is SFDVKD. The CDR3 runs 14 residues. Trimming cost V 4 bases and J 5 bases, with 12 bases left between them. In DNA form, the CDR3 reads TGTGCCACCAGTGAGGAGGGGGCGAGAGATACGCAGTATTTT. Protein product: CATSEEGARDTQYF.

The rearrangement links TRBV18 to TRBJ1-1, with a weak D call TRBD1 (5 bases). This CDR3 region has 12 residues. V was clipped by 3 bases and J by 4 bases, with 6 bases between them. Germline CDR1 and CDR2: KGHSH and LQKENI. The CDR3 coding sequence is TGTGCCAGCTCACCGGGGCCCACTGAAGCTTTCTTT. Translated, it gives CASSPGPTEAFF. The complete variable domain, with remaining parts taken from reference TRBV18 and TRBJ1-1, reads NAGVMQNPRHLVRRRGQEARLRCSPMKGHSHVYWYRQLPEEGLKFMVYLQKENIIDESGMPKERFSAEFPKEGPSILRIQQVVRGDSAAYFCASSPGPTEAFFGQGTRLTVV.

The rearrangement links TRBV9 to TRBJ2-1; the match to TRBD2 covers 8 bases. Germline-derived CDR1 and CDR2 are SGDLS and YYNGEE. V lost 4 bases to trimming and J lost 9 bases; unmatched junction nucleotides: 18. The CDR3 length is 17 residues. CDR3 in amino acids: CASSSQLRGVSGTEQFF. CDR3 bases: TGTGCCAGCAGCTCTCAGTTGCGGGGGGTTTCCGGGACTGAGCAGTTCTTC.

This clone was seen a few times. The DNA for the CDR3 is TGTGCCAGCTCAAGCACTGCTTTTCCCACTGACTATGGCTACACCTTC. Its protein product is CASSSTAFPTDYGYTF. The chain uses TRBV18 and TRBJ1-2; no definite D call. Germline loops: CDR1 KGHSH, CDR2 LQKENI. This CDR3 has 16 residues. With 5 bases removed from V and 3 bases from J, the gap between germline ends came to 19 bases. The whole variable domain, filled in from reference TRBV18 and TRBJ1-2, reads NAGVMQNPRHLVRRRGQEARLRCSPMKGHSHVYWYRQLPEEGLKFMVYLQKENIIDESGMPKERFSAEFPKEGPSILRIQQVVRGDSAAYFCASSSTAFPTDYGYTFGSGTRLTVV.

The V gene is TRBV19, the J gene TRBJ1-1; D uncertain. This CDR3 has 12 amino acids. Deletions cut 4 bases from V and 4 bases from J, with 7 bases between. Germline CDR1 LNHDA, CDR2 SQIVND (reference sequence). DNA for the CDR3: TGTGCCAGTAGTAACGGCGGCACTGAAGCTTTCTTT. Its protein is CASSNGGTEAFF.

The V and J genes are TRBV6-5 and TRBJ1-2; D perhaps matches TRBD1 (6 bases). This CDR3 has 15 amino acids. CDR1 is MNHEY, CDR2 SVGAGI, per germline. The V end lost 2 bases, the J end lost 8 bases, and 18 bases lay between the germline ends. CDR3 coding DNA: TGTGCCAGCAGTTACGGTCCAGGGGAGGGCAAAGGCTACACCTTC. It encodes CASSYGPGEGKGYTF.

This rearrangement joins TRBV9 to TRBJ2-7; TRBD1 aligns across 9 bases. The CDR3 runs to 15 residues. CDR1 SGDLS and CDR2 YYNGEE come from the germline V gene. The trim removed 2 bases at V and 7 bases at J, leaving 10 bases unmatched. The CDR3 DNA reads TGTGCCAGCAGCGTCGGGACAGGGTCGAAGGGGGAGCAGTACTTC. This gives the protein CASSVGTGSKGEQYF.

This clone appeared once. V usage is TRBV2 and J usage is TRBJ1-2; 7 bases are shared with TRBD1. The trim removed 9 bases at V and 0 bases at J, leaving 7 bases unmatched. The CDR3 has 14 amino acids. The germline V gene encodes CDR1 SNHLY and CDR2 FYNNEI. The CDR3 here is CASTRDSTNYGYTF. Written as DNA, the CDR3 is TGTGCCAGTACCCGGGACAGTACTAACTATGGCTACACCTTC.

The V and J genes are TRBV7-3 and TRBJ2-7, with a weak D call TRBD2 (6 bases). In germline, CDR1 is SGHTA, CDR2 FQGTGA. The CDR3 has 16 amino acids. V shed 10 bases and J shed 3 bases, with 25 bases lying between them. CDR3 sequence reads: CATSNRLWQDYYEQYF. The DNA of the CDR3 is TGTGCCACCTCTAACCGTCTCTGGCAGGACTACTACGAGCAGTACTTC.

The V call is TRBV6-1, the J call TRBJ2-7; 7 positions agree with TRBD2. Trimming cost V 0 bases and J 3 bases; bases outside gene matches: 2. The germline CDR1 and CDR2 sequences are MNHNS and SASEGT. The CDR3 runs 14 residues. The CDR3 loop is CASSEAGGDYEQYF. For the CDR3, the DNA is TGTGCCAGCAGTGAAGCGGGGGGGGACTACGAGCAGTACTTC.

The V and J genes are TRBV18 and TRBJ2-5; 9 positions agree with TRBD1. This CDR3 has 14 amino acids. The J segment lost 2 bases and the V segment lost 2 bases, leaving 0 bases of the junction unmatched. The V gene's germline CDR1 is KGHSH and CDR2 LQKENI. The CDR3 nucleotides are TGTGCCAGCTCACCAGGGACAGGGCAAGAGACCCAGTACTTC. Amino acid sequence: CASSPGTGQETQYF.

The table lists this clone with a count of one. The rearrangement links TRBV30 to TRBJ2-5; D is possibly TRBD2 (8 bases). Between the trimmed V and J ends, which lost 0 bases and 5 bases, there was a span of 13 bases. Germline values: CDR1 GTSNPN, CDR2 SVGIG (reference sequence). This CDR3 has 14 residues. This CDR3 is CAWSVRGGQETQYF. The CDR3, as DNA: TGTGCCTGGAGTGTTCGGGGGGGACAGGAGACCCAGTACTTC. Full variable domain (rest looked up from reference TRBV30 and TRBJ2-5): SQTIHQWPATLVQPVGSPLSLECTVEGTSNPNLYWYRQAAGRGLQLLFYSVGIGQISSEVPQNLSASRPQDRQFILSSKKLLLSDSGFYLCAWSVRGGQETQYFGPGTRLLVL.